The rows below give T cell receptor beta chains drawn from one sample of a study of blood T cell repertoires in COVID-19. Generated by immunoSEQ multiplex PCR, the TCRdb table keeps only in-frame clones and is missing some. The sample has 75,000 to 95,000 clones; around 72% are singletons. The sample consisted of peripheral blood. These receptor sequences come from a man between 65 and 80 years old with COVID-19, enrolled during active disease. The CDR3 runs from the conserved cysteine through the conserved F or W. The D gene is left open where the match is weak. Where a row states a size, it is once, few, many or the class of an expanded clone; other rows omit it.

cdr3_aa cdr3_nt clone_size j_call d_call v_call
CASSSQAGGSEQYF TGTGCCAGCAGCTCCCAAGCGGGAGGGTCCGAGCAGTACTTC NA TRBJ2-7 TRBD2 TRBV6-5
CASSRDTTYEQYF TGTGCCAGCAGCCGGGACACTACCTACGAGCAGTACTTC NA TRBJ2-7 NA TRBV7-2
CASSYQVPTSGANVLTF TGTGCCAGCTCATATCAGGTACCGACCTCTGGGGCCAACGTCCTGACTTTC NA TRBJ2-6 NA TRBV18
CASSLPNSDNEQFF TGTGCCAGCAGCTTGCCTAATAGTGACAATGAGCAGTTCTTC NA TRBJ2-1 NA TRBV5-4
CASSLPGTGRDYGYTF TGTGCCAGCAGTTTACCCGGGACAGGGAGGGACTATGGCTACACCTTC few TRBJ1-2 TRBD1 TRBV28
CASSAGLAVIDTQYF TGTGCCAGCAGCGCGGGACTAGCGGTGATTGATACGCAGTATTTT NA TRBJ2-3 TRBD2 TRBV9
CASSDDRGRVHEQFF TGTGCCAGCAGCGACGACAGGGGGCGGGTGCATGAGCAGTTCTTC NA TRBJ2-1 TRBD1 TRBV7-3
CASSPSLAGVSYNEQFF TGTGCCAGCTCACCATCCCTAGCGGGAGTATCATACAATGAGCAGTTCTTC NA TRBJ2-1 TRBD2 TRBV18
CASSTGGALVTQYF TGTGCCAGCAGTACCGGGGGGGCTTTAGTTACGCAGTATTTT NA TRBJ2-3 TRBD2 TRBV28
CSGGRGADEKLFF TGCAGCGGAGGACGGGGGGCCGATGAAAAACTGTTTTTT NA TRBJ1-4 NA TRBV29-1
CASSLTVGQVGNTIYF TGTGCCAGCAGCTTAACCGTTGGACAGGTTGGAAACACCATATATTTT few TRBJ1-3 TRBD1 TRBV7-6
CASSVDRYNSPLHF TGTGCCAGCAGCGTAGACAGATATAATTCACCCCTCCACTTT NA TRBJ1-6 NA TRBV9
CASSRGEFSGNTIYF TGTGCCAGTTCCCGCGGGGAATTCTCTGGAAACACCATATATTTT NA TRBJ1-3 NA TRBV6-5
CASSWLAADTQYF TGTGCCAGCAGTTGGCTAGCGGCAGATACGCAGTATTTT NA TRBJ2-3 TRBD2 TRBV6-2/TRBV6-3
CASSLGRVSNQPQHF TGTGCCAGCAGCTTAGGTCGGGTTAGCAATCAGCCCCAGCATTTT many TRBJ1-5 NA TRBV7-8
CASSLGTAEQYF TGCGCCAGCAGCTTGGGTACAGCCGAGCAGTACTTC many TRBJ2-7 NA TRBV5-1
CASSQRGDTQYF TGTGCCAGCAGCCAAAGGGGTGATACGCAGTATTTT few TRBJ2-3 NA TRBV7-9
CASSSGRGGSLLFF TGTGCCAGCAGCTCGGGTCGGGGGGGGAGCCTCCTTTTCTTT NA TRBJ1-1 NA TRBV7-8
CASSLGGNNSPLHF TGTGCCAGCAGCTTAGGCGGAAATAATTCACCCCTCCACTTT NA TRBJ1-6 NA TRBV11-1
CASSLEASETQYF TGCGCCAGCAGCTTGGAAGCGTCAGAGACCCAGTACTTC NA TRBJ2-5 NA TRBV5-1
CASSPSAGGKYTGELFF TGTGCCAGCTCACCATCGGCAGGGGGCAAGTACACCGGGGAGCTGTTTTTT NA TRBJ2-2 TRBD1 TRBV18
CASSPYEDQGEQYF TGTGCCAGCAGCCCATACGAAGACCAGGGGGAGCAGTACTTC few TRBJ2-7 NA TRBV11-3
CASSLGQGAQVTF TGTGCCAGCAGTTTGGGACAGGGGGCCCAGGTAACGTTT medium-sized TRBJ1-4 TRBD1 TRBV6-2/TRBV6-3
CASSLLVNRGLRTEAFF TGTGCCAGCAGCCTACTAGTAAACAGGGGGCTTAGGACTGAAGCTTTCTTT NA TRBJ1-1 TRBD1 TRBV7-2
CASSFLRGGVGNAGELFF TGTGCCAGCAGTTTCCTCCGGGGTGGGGTGGGCAACGCCGGGGAGCTGTTTTTT NA TRBJ2-2 NA TRBV27
CASSFQGLNTEAFF TGTGCCAGCAGCTTCCAGGGTTTGAACACTGAAGCTTTCTTT few TRBJ1-1 NA TRBV11-1
CASTPRTSVNYEQYF TGTGCCAGCACCCCCAGGACTAGCGTTAACTACGAGCAGTACTTC NA TRBJ2-7 TRBD2 TRBV28
CASSHDRTGELFF TGTGCCAGCAGCCACGACAGAACCGGGGAGCTGTTTTTT NA TRBJ2-2 NA TRBV14
CASSLGTSGRGGQETQYF TGTGCCAGCAGCCTCGGGACTAGCGGGAGGGGGGGGCAAGAGACCCAGTACTTC NA TRBJ2-5 TRBD2 TRBV7-9
CASSLPQGDTGELFF TGCGCCAGCAGCCTACCCCAGGGGGATACCGGGGAGCTGTTTTTT NA TRBJ2-2 TRBD1 TRBV5-1
CASSAGQGFNEKLFF TGTGCTAGCAGCGCAGGACAGGGGTTTAATGAAAAACTGTTTTTT NA TRBJ1-4 TRBD1 TRBV7-7
CASSVGTSGRPYQAGELFF TGTGCCAGCAGCGTAGGGACTAGCGGGAGGCCATATCAGGCCGGGGAGCTGTTTTTT NA TRBJ2-2 TRBD2 TRBV9
CAWGRDSYQPQHF TGTGCCTGGGGTCGGGACAGCTATCAGCCCCAGCATTTT NA TRBJ1-5 TRBD1 TRBV30
CASSPGGGVPYEQYF TGTGCCAGCTCACCAGGCGGAGGGGTCCCCTACGAGCAGTACTTC NA TRBJ2-7 NA TRBV18
CASSVGLAGAGTDTQYF TGTGCCAGCAGCGTAGGTCTAGCGGGAGCGGGCACAGATACGCAGTATTTT once TRBJ2-3 TRBD2 TRBV9
CAGSSSGEGSYNEQFF TGTGCCGGGTCAAGCTCAGGGGAGGGCTCCTACAATGAGCAGTTCTTC NA TRBJ2-1 NA TRBV2
CASSFSGSLADTQYF TGCGCCAGCAGCTTTAGCGGCAGTTTGGCGGATACGCAGTATTTT NA TRBJ2-3 NA TRBV5-1
CASEHRDRGWDQPQHF TGCGCCAGCGAGCACCGGGACAGGGGTTGGGATCAGCCCCAGCATTTT NA TRBJ1-5 TRBD1 TRBV10-1
CASSQGGLAGDEQYF TGCGCCAGCAGCCAGGGGGGACTAGCGGGAGACGAGCAGTACTTC NA TRBJ2-7 TRBD2 TRBV4-3
CSANSGTAEAFF TGCAGCGCCAATTCCGGGACAGCTGAAGCTTTCTTT NA TRBJ1-1 TRBD1 TRBV29-1
CASSFSGTMSSYEQYF TGTGCCAGCAGTTTTAGCGGGACCATGAGCTCCTACGAGCAGTACTTC NA TRBJ2-7 TRBD2 TRBV28
CASSLSRPQGEQFF TGTGCCAGCAGCTTAAGTCGCCCCCAGGGTGAGCAGTTCTTC NA TRBJ2-1 NA TRBV7-2
CSADTGDEQYF TGCAGTGCTGATACAGGGGACGAGCAGTACTTC NA TRBJ2-7 TRBD1 TRBV20-1